This T cell receptor beta chain was retrieved from a study of cytomegalovirus exposure and HLA in healthy donors (dated 2017 in TCRdb). About the study as a whole: In an earlier analysis of some 550 of the donors, 276 Gb of sequence data and approximately 100 million unique TCR beta sequences from 180 million or so T cells were reported. An early release that covered around 590 HLA-typed donors contained around 300 gigabases of sequencing data and about 84 million unique TCR sequences. Of the roughly 400 genotyped donors, 65% to 90% fell in the genetic ancestry cluster associated with self-reported Caucasian donors. The study was designed to test whether signatures of past pathogen exposure could be identified by cataloging public T cell receptors. The study used immunosequencing to profile the T cell repertoires of approximately 630 subjects and linked those repertoires to cytomegalovirus serostatus. Besides the first cohort of around 670 subjects, a separate validation cohort made up of over a hundred different subjects was used. To predict cytomegalovirus infection status, the study brought together high-throughput TCR immunosequencing, statistical association of individual TCRs with disease status, and machine learning. A later analysis re-examined previously published TCR beta repertoires from hundreds of donors and added high-resolution HLA genotyping to investigate patterns of TCR occurrence. Rather than using new phenotypic data, the later analysis identified candidate immune exposures from TCR beta sequences and from how often those sequences occurred across donors. An earlier analysis of 450 to 750 of the donors used high-throughput TCR beta sequencing to judge whether each TCR beta V gene segment behaved as functional or pseudogenic. Alongside the repertoire data, information on donor age, sex, ethnicity and CMV serostatus was compiled. A later genetic analysis used genome-wide SNP genotypes for about 60% of the roughly 700 donors, treating that subset as a discovery cohort. Every discovery cohort repertoire had been produced on one sequencing platform. HLA typing included class I and class II loci at four-digit resolution. The number of donors typed differed by locus, with about 629-630 for A, B, C, DRB1 and DQB1, 522 for DQA1, approximately 580 for DPA1, and roughly 450 for DPB1. A handful of DR-DQ haplotypes were treated as single units for association and clustering because of strong linkage in the cohort. Among around 400 genotyped donors of the cohort, an average of around 250,000 unique TCR beta nucleotide sequences was sequenced per donor, of which about 18% were non-productive.

The full study reports these points: Approximately 16 rarely observed V segments, including chromosome 9 orphons, were excluded from the earlier analysis of some 590 of the donors because counts were too low. A few of the identified cytomegalovirus-associated TCR beta chains were confirmed in vitro to be specific for cytomegalovirus antigens. CMV serostatus was the only immune exposure information available for the cohort. The study gave a list of roughly 150 TCR beta chains associated with cytomegalovirus. Specific HLA alleles were associated with 16,951 TCR beta sequences at a false discovery rate of 0.05 in a later analysis. In an earlier analysis of about 600 of the donors, most TCR beta V segments appeared in productive rearrangements about 87% or about 30% of the time, broadly matching IMGT annotations. In this cohort, only TCR beta chains were sequenced, and detectable features were limited by the absence of alpha or paired-chain data. According to a later analysis, most CMV-associated TCR beta chains appeared to be HLA-restricted, and the HLA associations seemed to be driven largely by CMV exposure. Compared with equally common non-associated chains, HLA-associated TCR beta chains in a later analysis were more clonally expanded and had lower generation probabilities. An association between a missense DCLRE1C variant and V-gene and J-gene trimming of TCR beta chains was found in a later genetic analysis and replicated in an independent cohort. Linkage disequilibrium might explain the correlated functional status among segregating V segments, but an unknown experimental factor could not be ruled out. A further reported finding was that TCR beta sequences accurately predicted the HLA-A and HLA-B alleles for most subjects in the first cohort. A later analysis found that TCR association rates varied across HLA loci, with DRB1 alleles showing the most associated TCRs and HLA-C alleles the fewest. In a later genetic analysis, fewer N-insertions in productive TCRs were reported among donors in an Asian-associated ancestry cluster than the 666-donor mean. The authors suggested that the approach could potentially be generalized to other disease states and immunological phenotypes. A cluster of highly shared sequence variants was judged likely to be a technical artifact of the sequencing pipeline. In a later analysis, several top co-occurrence clusters were reported to appear linked to parvovirus B19, influenza, CMV and Epstein-Barr virus. Because some donors lacked HLA typing at each locus, the association tests relied only on the typed subset. Some IMGT-functional V segments, including TRBV6-2 and TRBV6-3, could not be told apart with the 87-base-pair reads, so those segments were excluded. Most TCR sequences were observed very rarely across donors, whereas some public TCRs were present in many individuals. Sequencing depth was assumed to be roughly uniform across donors in the presence/absence analyses, though that assumption may not hold. Strong co-occurrence of HLA alleles, especially DR and DQ, made assigning TCR associations to individual alleles difficult. Cytomegalovirus status was reported to be diagnosed by the classifier with high specificity and sensitivity in both the original and validation cohorts.

Taken from the germline V gene, the CDR1 and CDR2 loops are SGHVS and FQNEAQ. Inclusive of the bounding cysteine and phenylalanine, the CDR3 is 13 residues long. Only the CDR3 DNA is retained, 39 bases long and in frame from the first base. Cut back by 5 bases and 7 bases, the V and J ends lie 12 bases apart. The protocol used for the library was the immunoSEQ multiplex PCR assay. The multiplex PCR relied on a mix of 60 forward primers for TCR Vbeta segments and 13 reverse primers for TCR Jbeta segments. A multiplex PCR assay on genomic DNA amplified the CDR3 region of rearranged TCR beta genes. Amplified TCR beta libraries were sequenced as 87-base-pair reads on the Illumina HiSeq System. As for how the authors treated the data: Across the roughly 670 repertoires, a later analysis counted 60 million to 90 million unique TCR beta chains, 8.5 million to 12 million of which were shared by at least two donors. Raw reads were error-corrected and collapsed into unique sequences by a nearest-neighbor algorithm in which closely related sequences were merged to remove PCR and sequencing errors. CDR3 sequences were aligned to IMGT reference sequences to assign V, D and J gene segments. For a sequence to be retained, a match of at least six nucleotides was required to both a V gene segment and a J gene segment. A rearrangement was called productive if the CDR3 had no stop codons and remained in frame with V and J, and every other rearrangement was called non-productive. Following IMGT convention, CDR3 was defined as the stretch from the second conserved V-encoded cysteine up to the conserved J-encoded phenylalanine. The earlier analysis of roughly 590 of the donors excluded sequences that lacked an unambiguous match to a single V gene segment. In an earlier analysis of around 600 of the donors, V segments were called functional above 56.7% productive rearrangements and were called segregating when the between-donor standard deviation exceeded 5%. A statistical classification framework was built to diagnose cytomegalovirus status from the catalog of TCR beta chain sequences. In a later analysis, TCR nucleotide sequences were compared against IMGT/GENE-DB human TR gene sequences so that V and J genes could be assigned. A later analysis assigned CDR3 sequences and most-parsimonious VDJ recombination scenarios with the TCRdist pipeline. In a later analysis, each TCR beta chain was defined by its CDR3 amino acid sequence together with its V-gene family, and reads lacking a unique V-gene family were excluded. In a later analysis, 500 to 650 highly shared, low-generation-probability nucleotide sequences were removed to address suspected cross-contamination and a sequencing artifact. A later analysis calculated a clonal expansion index for each public chain from normalized within-repertoire ranks of inferred template counts. A later analysis computed generation probabilities with a VDJ recombination model fitted to out-of-frame rearrangements, and checked the results against IGoR. Hypergeometric tests were used in a later analysis to score TCR-TCR, TCR-HLA and TCR-CMV co-occurrence, with a repertoire-size bias correction applied to the TCR pairs. False discovery rates were estimated in a later analysis by permuting HLA or CMV assignments 20 times. In a later analysis, co-occurring TCRs were grouped with DBSCAN, and TCRdist sequence similarity was added when clustering was performed within HLA-allele-positive subsets. Co-occurrence clustering excluded repertoires with fewer than 30,000 or more than 120,000 public chains, plus five with anomalous nucleotide sharing. TCRdb holds this immuneACCESS table with in-frame rearrangements only. Some clones are missing; in checked studies, unresolved V genes explain under half, and the rest has no known cause. The V and J calls and clone size were taken over from that table, and D and trimming were inferred from the DNA. Within this sample are about 60,000 clones, with roughly 80% of them counted one time only. The ten top clones hold 3.3% of the sample.

The cohort consisted of fewer than 700 healthy bone marrow donors. At the time of sampling, every cohort member was nominally healthy, though immune exposures that went unrecorded were likely present. The donor was CMV seropositive and was included in the group of some 290 seropositive cohort members. Each donor provided a peripheral blood sample, and peripheral blood mononuclear cells were used for TCR beta sequencing. Genomic DNA was extracted from the blood cell samples with the Qiagen DNeasy Blood Extraction Kit. As to this clone: It lacks a known antigen. Per-nucleotide qualities are absent, and no much larger clonotype sits a single base away.

This sequence uses TRBV7-8 and TRBJ1-3; the D gene is possibly TRBD1, with 6 bases matching. The sequenced sample consisted of PBMCs. The receptor comes from a woman between 40 and 50 years old in good health and CMV-seropositive. The CDR3 reads as follows: CASSVDRRNTIYF. The nucleotide sequence reads TGTGCCAGCAGCGTGGACAGACGTAACACCATATATTTT. The CDR3 plus the reference TRBV7-8 and TRBJ1-3 genes for the other parts give the full variable domain: GAGVSQSPRYKVAKRGQDVALRCDPISGHVSLFWYQQALGQGPEFLTYFQNEAQLDKSGLPSDRFFAERPEGSVSTLKIQRTQQEDSAVYLCASSVDRRNTIYFGEGSWLTVV.